This T cell receptor (beta chain) appears in the sequencing data of a study of cytomegalovirus exposure and HLA in healthy donors. Study summary: It was reported in a later analysis that the same platform had been used for the 90 to 150 validation repertoires as for the roughly 670 first-cohort repertoires.

Sequencing was performed with immunoSEQ multiplex PCR; in TCRdb, only in-frame clones are kept and a portion is missing. The table shows 38,000 or so clones, with just under 95% occurring only once. Germline V gene sequence: CDR1 MNHNS, CDR2 SASEGT. The length of the CDR3 is 13 residues. Trimming removed 9 bases at V and 9 bases at J, with 21 bases between. The chain couples TRBV6-1 to TRBJ2-7; D might be TRBD1 (6 bases). Specimen: PBMCs. The TCR comes from a man aged 18-30 years in good health and CMV-seronegative. The CDR3 reads CASSQGPGWRQYF. CDR3 DNA: TGTGCCAGTTCACAGGGCCCAGGTTGGCGGCAGTACTTC.